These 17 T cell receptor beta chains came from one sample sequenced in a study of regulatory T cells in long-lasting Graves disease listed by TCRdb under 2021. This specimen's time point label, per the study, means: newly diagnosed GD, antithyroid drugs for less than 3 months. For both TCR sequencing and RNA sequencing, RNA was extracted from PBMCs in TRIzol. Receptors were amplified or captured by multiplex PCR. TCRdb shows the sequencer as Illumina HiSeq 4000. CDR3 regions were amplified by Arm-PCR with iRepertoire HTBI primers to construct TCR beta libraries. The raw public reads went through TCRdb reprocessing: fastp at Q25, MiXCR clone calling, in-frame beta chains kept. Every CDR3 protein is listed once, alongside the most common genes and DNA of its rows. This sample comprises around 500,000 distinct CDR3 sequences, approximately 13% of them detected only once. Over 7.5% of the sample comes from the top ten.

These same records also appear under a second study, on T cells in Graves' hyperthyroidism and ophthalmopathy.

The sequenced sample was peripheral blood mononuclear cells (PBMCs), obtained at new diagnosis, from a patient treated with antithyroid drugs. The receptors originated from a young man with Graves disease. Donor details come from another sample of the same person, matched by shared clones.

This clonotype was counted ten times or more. In nucleotides, the CDR3 is TGTGCCAGCAGCCCGAACGGCCGGGGGGCCAATAGGGATGAGCAGTTCTTC. Its translation: CASSPNGRGANRDEQFF. The chain has TRBV7-3 and TRBJ2-1; perhaps TRBD2 as D (7 bases). This CDR3 has 17 amino acids. Per germline, CDR1 SGHTA and CDR2 FQGTGA. The V end was cut by 5 bases, the J end by 8 bases, with 25 bases between.

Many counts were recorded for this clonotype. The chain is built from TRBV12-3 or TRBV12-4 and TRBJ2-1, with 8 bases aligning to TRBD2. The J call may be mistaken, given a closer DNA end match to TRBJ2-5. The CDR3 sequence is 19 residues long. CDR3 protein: CASSSTPMVAGTQRETQYF. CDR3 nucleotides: TGTGCCAGCAGTTCGACCCCGATGGTAGCGGGAACACAAAGGGAGACCCAGTACTTC.

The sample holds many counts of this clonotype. CDR3 in DNA: TGCAGCGTTGGAGGGGGGCAAACCTACGAGCAGTACTTC. Translated, it gives CSVGGGQTYEQYF. This chain connects TRBV29-1 to TRBJ2-7; D tentatively fits TRBD1 or TRBD2 (6 bases each). Germline CDR1 and CDR2: SQVTM and ANQGSEA. Trimming cost V 4 bases and J 2 bases, with 12 bases left between them. This CDR3 is built from 13 residues.

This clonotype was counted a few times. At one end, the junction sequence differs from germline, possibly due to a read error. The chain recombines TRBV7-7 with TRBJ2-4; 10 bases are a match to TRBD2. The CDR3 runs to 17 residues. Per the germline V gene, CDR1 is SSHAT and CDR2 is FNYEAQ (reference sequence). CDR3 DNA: TGTGCTAGCAGCTTTTGTAGCGGGAGGATCGCCAAAAACATTCAGTACTTC. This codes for CASSFCSGRIAKNIQYF.

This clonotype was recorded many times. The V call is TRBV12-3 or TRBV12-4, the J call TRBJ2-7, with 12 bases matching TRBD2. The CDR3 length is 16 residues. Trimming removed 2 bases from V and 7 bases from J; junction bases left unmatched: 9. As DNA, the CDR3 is TGTGCCAGCAGTTTATTTCTAGCGGGAGGGCCGGGGGAGCAGTACTTC. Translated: CASSLFLAGGPGEQYF.

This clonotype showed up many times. The CDR3 sequence is CSATELAKNIQYF. Here the CDR3 DNA reads TGCAGTGCTACGGAACTAGCCAAAAACATTCAGTACTTC. The chain is built from TRBV20-1 and TRBJ2-4; D remains unclear. V lost 4 bases, J lost 0 bases, and 7 bases lay in between. Germline V CDR1 and CDR2: DFQATT, SNEGSKA (reference sequence). CDR3 size: 13 residues.

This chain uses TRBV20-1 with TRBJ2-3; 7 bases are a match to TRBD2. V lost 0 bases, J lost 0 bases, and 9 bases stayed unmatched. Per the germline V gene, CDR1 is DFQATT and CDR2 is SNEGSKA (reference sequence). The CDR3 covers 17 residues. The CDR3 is CSARDPLTSSSTDTQYF. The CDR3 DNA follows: TGCAGTGCTAGAGATCCCCTGACTAGCAGTAGCACAGATACGCAGTATTTT.

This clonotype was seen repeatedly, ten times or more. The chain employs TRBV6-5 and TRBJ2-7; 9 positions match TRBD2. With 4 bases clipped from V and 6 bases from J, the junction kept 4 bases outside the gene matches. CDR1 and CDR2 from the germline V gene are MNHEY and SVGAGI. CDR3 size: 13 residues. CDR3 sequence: CASSLAGESEQYF. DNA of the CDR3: TGTGCCAGCAGTTTAGCGGGAGAAAGCGAGCAGTACTTC.

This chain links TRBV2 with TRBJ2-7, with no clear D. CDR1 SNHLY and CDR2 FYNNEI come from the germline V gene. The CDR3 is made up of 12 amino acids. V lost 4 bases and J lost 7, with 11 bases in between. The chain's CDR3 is CASSARPEEQYF. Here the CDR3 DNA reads TGTGCCAGCAGTGCGCGGCCAGAGGAGCAGTACTTC.

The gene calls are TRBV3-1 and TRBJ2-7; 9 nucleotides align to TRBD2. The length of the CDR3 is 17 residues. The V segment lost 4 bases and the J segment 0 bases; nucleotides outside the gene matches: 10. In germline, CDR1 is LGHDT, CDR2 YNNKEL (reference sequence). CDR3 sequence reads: CASSRGRLADSSYEQYF. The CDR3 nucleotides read TGTGCCAGCAGCCGCGGGAGACTAGCGGACAGCTCCTACGAGCAGTACTTC.

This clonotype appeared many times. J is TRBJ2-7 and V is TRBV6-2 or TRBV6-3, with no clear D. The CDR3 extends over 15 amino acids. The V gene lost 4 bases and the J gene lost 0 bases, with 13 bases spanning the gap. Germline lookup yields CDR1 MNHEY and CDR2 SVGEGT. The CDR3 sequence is CASSSPRTVSYEQYF. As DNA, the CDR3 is TGTGCCAGCAGTTCCCCCCGGACCGTCTCCTACGAGCAGTACTTC.

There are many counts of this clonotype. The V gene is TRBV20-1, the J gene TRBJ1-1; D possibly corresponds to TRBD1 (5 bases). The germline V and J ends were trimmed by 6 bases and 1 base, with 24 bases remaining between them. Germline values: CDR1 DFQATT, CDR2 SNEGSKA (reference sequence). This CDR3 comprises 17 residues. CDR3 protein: CSARHSGDFRWNTEAFF. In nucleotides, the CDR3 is TGCAGTGCCAGACACTCGGGGGATTTCCGGTGGAACACTGAAGCTTTCTTT.

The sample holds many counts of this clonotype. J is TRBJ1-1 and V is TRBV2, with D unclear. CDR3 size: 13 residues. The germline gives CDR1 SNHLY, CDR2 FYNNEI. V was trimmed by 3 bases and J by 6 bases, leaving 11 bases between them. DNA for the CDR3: TGTGCCAGCAGTGATAATACCGGGTCTGAAGCTTTCTTT. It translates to CASSDNTGSEAFF. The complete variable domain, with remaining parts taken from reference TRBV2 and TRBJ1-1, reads EPEVTQTPSHQVTQMGQEVILRCVPISNHLYFYWYRQILGQKVEFLVSFYNNEISEKSEIFDDQFSVERPDGSNFTLKIRSTKLEDSAMYFCASSDNTGSEAFFGQGTRLTVV.

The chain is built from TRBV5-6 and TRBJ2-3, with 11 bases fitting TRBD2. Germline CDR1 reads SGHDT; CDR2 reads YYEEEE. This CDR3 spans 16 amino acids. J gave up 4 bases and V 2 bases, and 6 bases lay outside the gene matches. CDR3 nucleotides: TGTGCCAGCAGCTTTACTAGCGGGAGCGACTCAGATACGCAGTATTTT. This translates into CASSFTSGSDSDTQYF.

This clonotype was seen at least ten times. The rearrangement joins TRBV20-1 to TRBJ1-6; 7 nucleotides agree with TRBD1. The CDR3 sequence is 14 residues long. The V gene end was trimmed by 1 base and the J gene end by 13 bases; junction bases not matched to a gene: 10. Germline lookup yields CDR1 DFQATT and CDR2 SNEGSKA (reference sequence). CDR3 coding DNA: TGCAGTGCTAGAGTCGTAGGGGGCCTCGGGCCCCTCCACTTT. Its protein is CSARVVGGLGPLHF.

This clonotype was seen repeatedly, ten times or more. CDR3 amino acids: CASSLQVGGEKLFF. CDR3 DNA sequence: TGTGCCAGCAGTTTACAAGTGGGTGGCGAAAAACTGTTTTTT. This chain links TRBV12-3 or TRBV12-4 with TRBJ1-4; D unresolved. The V gene lost 2 bases and the J gene lost 8 bases, with 12 bases spanning the gap. This CDR3 is 14 amino acids long.

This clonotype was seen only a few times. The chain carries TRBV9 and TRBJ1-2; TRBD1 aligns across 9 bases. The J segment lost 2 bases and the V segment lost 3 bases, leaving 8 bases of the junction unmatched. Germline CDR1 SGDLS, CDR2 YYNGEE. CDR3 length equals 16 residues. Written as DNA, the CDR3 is TGTGCCAGCAGCGCTACCGGGACAGGGAGGAACTATGGCTACACCTTC. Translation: CASSATGTGRNYGYTF.